This is a list of T cell receptor beta chains from one sample in a study of blood T cell repertoires in COVID-19. Profiled with immunoSEQ multiplex PCR; TCRdb holds only in-frame clones, not every one. The data show over 250,000 clones, roughly 90% seen once. The sequencing input was PBMCs or T cells enriched from blood (not recorded which). These receptors were obtained from a woman in her twenties or thirties who had recovered from COVID-19. The CDR3 runs from the conserved cysteine through the conserved F or W. The D gene is left open where the match is weak. Some rows have no size entry. The others give once, few or many, or a class for an expanded clone.

-	-	TRBV5-4	15	TRBJ2-1	TGTGCCAGCAGCCCGACGGGGGACTCCTACAATGAGCAGTTCTTC	CASSPTGDSYNEQFF
-	few	TRBV6-2/TRBV6-3	14	TRBJ1-2	TGTGCCAGCAGTTACCCCGACAGGCTGTATGGCTACACCTTC	CASSYPDRLYGYTF
-	-	TRBV28	15	TRBJ2-1	TGTGCCAGCAGTTTAACAGGTATAGCGGACAATGAGCAGTTCTTC	CASSLTGIADNEQFF
TRBD1	-	TRBV27	18	TRBJ2-7	TGTGCCAGCAGTCCCTCGACCGGAGACAGGGGGATAGATCCCGGGCAGTACTTC	CASSPSTGDRGIDPGQYF
-	-	TRBV7-2	15	TRBJ1-1	TGTGCCAGCAGCTTAGCGAGGGCCATGAACACTGAAGCTTTCTTT	CASSLARAMNTEAFF
-	few	TRBV28	16	TRBJ1-1	TGTGCCAGCAGCTCACCTACCTTGCGGCTGAACACTGAAGCTTTCTTT	CASSSPTLRLNTEAFF
TRBD1	-	TRBV6-2/TRBV6-3	15	TRBJ2-7	TGTGCCAGCAGTCCCCAGGACAGGGAGTGGTACGAGCAGTACTTC	CASSPQDREWYEQYF
-	once	TRBV21-1	16	TRBJ2-7	TGTGCCAGCAGCACCCAGTCCGGGACTAGAGCCTACGAGCAGTACTTC	CASSTQSGTRAYEQYF
-	-	TRBV5-5	14	TRBJ2-7	TGTGCCAGCAGCTTTTATAAAGGGGGCTACGAGCAGTACTTC	CASSFYKGGYEQYF
TRBD1	once	TRBV6-5	15	TRBJ1-1	TGTGCCAGCAGTACCGGGACAGGGGTTAACACTGAAGCTTTCTTT	CASSTGTGVNTEAFF
-	-	TRBV19	14	TRBJ2-3	TGTGCCAGTAGTAGGAGTGGAAGCACAGATACGCAGTATTTT	CASSRSGSTDTQYF
TRBD2	-	TRBV7-9	15	TRBJ2-3	TGTGCCAGCAGTAAGCGGGAGGGCCCCACAGATACGCAGTATTTT	CASSKREGPTDTQYF
-	-	TRBV9	14	TRBJ1-2	TGTGCCAGCAGCGAATTCAACCGGGAAGGTGGCTACACCTTC	CASSEFNREGGYTF
TRBD2	-	TRBV7-3	13	TRBJ2-2	TGTGCCAGCAGCACGGGGAGGGCCGGGGAGCTGTTTTTT	CASSTGRAGELFF
TRBD2	-	TRBV7-3	14	TRBJ2-7	TGTGCCAGCAGCTTAACTAGCGGGTCATACGAGCAGTACTTC	CASSLTSGSYEQYF
-	-	TRBV28	13	TRBJ1-1	TGTGCCAGCAGTTTGACAGAGAACACTGAAGCTTTCTTT	CASSLTENTEAFF
-	-	TRBV11-3	16	TRBJ1-1	TGTGCCAGCAGCTTAGAACCTGGCCGCTCGAACACTGAAGCTTTCTTT	CASSLEPGRSNTEAFF
-	-	TRBV9	13	TRBJ1-2	TGTGCCAGCGGGGAACAGGGATTTCATGGCTACACCTTC	CASGEQGFHGYTF
-	-	TRBV15	14	TRBJ2-7	TGTGCCACCGAGGACTCCACCGCGATCGACGAGCAGTACTTC	CATEDSTAIDEQYF
-	few	TRBV6-5	16	TRBJ1-3	TGTGCCAGCAGTTACTCATCGTTTAGCTCTGGAAACACCATATATTTT	CASSYSSFSSGNTIYF
-	-	TRBV2	13	TRBJ2-3	TGTGCCAGCAGTCCACGACTCACAGATACGCAGTATTTT	CASSPRLTDTQYF
-	-	TRBV12-3/TRBV12-4	13	TRBJ1-2	TGTGCCAGCAGTCCAGAGGACAGCTATGGCTACACCTTC	CASSPEDSYGYTF
TRBD1	-	TRBV7-3	15	TRBJ1-2	TGTGCCAGCAGCCCCGGGGCAGGGGGCGGCTATGGCTACACCTTC	CASSPGAGGGYGYTF
-	once	TRBV2	13	TRBJ2-5	TGTGCCAGCAGGGGGGGTAGTAAGGAGACCCAGTACTTC	CASRGGSKETQYF
TRBD1	-	TRBV7-3	17	TRBJ1-5	TGTGCCAGCAGCTTAAAAGGGACAGCCTATAGCAATCAGCCCCAGCATTTT	CASSLKGTAYSNQPQHF
-	few	TRBV23-1	17	TRBJ1-5	TGCGCCAGCAGTCGCGCGGTGGAGGGAAGGGGCAATCAGCCCCAGCATTTT	CASSRAVEGRGNQPQHF
-	-	TRBV5-4	13	TRBJ2-5	TGTGCCAGCGCTACGGGTAATCAAGAGACCCAGTACTTC	CASATGNQETQYF
TRBD1	-	TRBV19	16	TRBJ2-7	TGTGCCAGTAGTCTCCTAGGGGGGACAGGGGCCTACGAGCAGTACTTC	CASSLLGGTGAYEQYF
TRBD1	-	TRBV2	14	TRBJ2-7	TGTGCCAGCAAATACCGGGACAGGGACCACGAGCAGTACTTC	CASKYRDRDHEQYF
-	-	TRBV7-3	15	TRBJ2-7	TGTGCCAGCAGCTTAGAGGGTCAAAAAGGCTACGAGCAGTACTTC	CASSLEGQKGYEQYF
-	-	TRBV28	15	TRBJ1-2	TGTGCCAGCAGTTTGGGACAACCTTCTGTCTATGGCTACACCTTC	CASSLGQPSVYGYTF
-	-	TRBV25-1	14	TRBJ2-1	TGTGCCAGCAGTGGAGCCCAGGGGCGGTATGAGCAGTTCTTC	CASSGAQGRYEQFF
-	-	TRBV29-1	17	TRBJ2-4	TGCAGCGTTGAAATGCCCGGCGGCCCCAGTTCAGGGGACATTCAGTACTTC	CSVEMPGGPSSGDIQYF
-	-	TRBV27	16	TRBJ2-5	TGTGCCAGCAGTTCGCATGACGTAGCCCCACAAGAGACCCAGTACTTC	CASSSHDVAPQETQYF
-	-	TRBV5-5	13	TRBJ1-2	TGTGCCAGCAGCCTCAGGGATCGTTATGGCTACACCTTC	CASSLRDRYGYTF
TRBD1	-	TRBV3-1/TRBV3-2	15	TRBJ2-5	TGTGCCAGCAGCCAAGATTTCACAGGGGAAGAGACCCAGTACTTC	CASSQDFTGEETQYF
-	-	TRBV10-2	13	TRBJ2-3	TGCGCCAGCGGGGGACTGTTCACAGATACGCAGTATTTT	CASGGLFTDTQYF
-	-	TRBV11-1	16	TRBJ2-3	TGTGCCAGCAGCTTAGTGGGGGGAGTGGGCACAGATACGCAGTATTTT	CASSLVGGVGTDTQYF
TRBD2	-	TRBV5-4	16	TRBJ2-3	TGTGCCAGCAGCCAACCACTAGCGGCTAGCACAGATACGCAGTATTTT	CASSQPLAASTDTQYF
-	-	TRBV7-9	14	TRBJ1-2	TGTGCCAGCAGCCCTATAGAGGGACTGGGTGGCTACACCTTC	CASSPIEGLGGYTF
TRBD1	-	TRBV7-2	14	TRBJ1-4	TGTGCCAGCAGCCCCGGACAGGCAAATGAAAAACTGTTTTTT	CASSPGQANEKLFF
-	few	TRBV29-1	16	TRBJ2-1	TGCAGCGTTGGGGGCACTTCTGGCCGCTCCTACAATGAGCAGTTCTTC	CSVGGTSGRSYNEQFF
TRBD1	-	TRBV19	15	TRBJ2-3	TGTGCCAGTAGTATCTCAGGGGGAATGGGAGATACGCAGTATTTT	CASSISGGMGDTQYF
TRBD1	-	TRBV7-9	12	TRBJ1-1	TGTGCCAGCAGCTCGATGGACAGGGTAACTTTCTTT	CASSSMDRVTFF
-	-	TRBV4-1	14	TRBJ2-2	TGCGCCAGCAGCCAAGGGGGCGTATCCGGGGAGCTGTTTTTT	CASSQGGVSGELFF
TRBD2	-	TRBV30	13	TRBJ2-1	TGTGCCTGGGGACTAGCGGGATCCAATGAGCAGTTCTTC	CAWGLAGSNEQFF
TRBD2	-	TRBV2	18	TRBJ2-3	TGTGCCAGCGGCAGTACGCTGAAGCGGGGTGGACACGGAGATACGCAGTATTTT	CASGSTLKRGGHGDTQYF
-	-	TRBV27	15	TRBJ1-1	TGTGCCAGCAGTTTATTCGGGGGTGTGGGGACTGAAGCTTTCTTT	CASSLFGGVGTEAFF
-	-	TRBV24-1	18	TRBJ2-7	TGTGCCACCAGTGATTTTTCCCTGTTGCTGACAAACTCCTACGAGCAGTACTTC	CATSDFSLLLTNSYEQYF
-	-	TRBV28	11	TRBJ1-2	TGTGCCAGCAGTTTAAGGGGGTTCAACACCTTC	CASSLRGFNTF